Shown below are 32 T cell receptor beta chains from a single sample sequenced in a study of Graves' ophthalmopathy and Graves' hyperthyroidism. The authors amplified TCR beta CDR3 regions, and they did so from RNA transcripts for repertoire sequencing. Second-round multiplex PCR followed a first-round RT-PCR using HTBI primers. TCRdb re-called the multiplex PCR reads with MiXCR, one entry per CDR3 protein. The sample lists about 24,000 distinct CDR3 sequences, roughly 50% occurring once. Sequencing used peripheral blood. These TCRs come from an adult woman with stable Graves' hyperthyroidism.

CDR3 region: CASMLGQGSYEQYF. The CDR3 DNA reads as TGTGCCAGCATGTTAGGACAGGGCTCCTACGAGCAGTACTTC. The chain carries TRBV2 and TRBJ2-7; 8 positions match TRBD1. This CDR3 contains 14 residues. V was pared by 7 bases and J by 0 bases, with 5 bases of the junction left unmatched. The germline gives CDR1 SNHLY, CDR2 FYNNEI. The full variable domain, its missing parts supplied by reference TRBV2 and TRBJ2-7, is EPEVTQTPSHQVTQMGQEVILRCVPISNHLYFYWYRQILGQKVEFLVSFYNNEISEKSEIFDDQFSVERPDGSNFTLKIRSTKLEDSAMYFCASMLGQGSYEQYFGPGTRLTVT.

In this sample, this clonotype turned up many times. V usage is TRBV19 and J usage is TRBJ1-1; D not resolved. Germline CDR1 and CDR2: LNHDA and SQIVND (reference sequence). The CDR3 length is 15 residues. V lost 3 bases and J 0 bases, leaving 11 bases between the germline ends. The CDR3: CASSISRVLNTEAFF. CDR3 sequence (DNA): TGTGCCAGTAGTATTTCGAGGGTACTGAACACTGAAGCTTTCTTT.

J is TRBJ2-5 and V is TRBV12-3 or TRBV12-4, with D perhaps assigned TRBD1 or TRBD2 (5 bases each). The CDR3 length is 16 residues. The V end was cut by 5 bases, the J end by 2 bases, with 18 bases between. The CDR3 DNA sequence: TGTGCCAGCAGTCCAATGGGGACGAGGGGACAAGAGACCCAGTACTTC. This gives the protein CASSPMGTRGQETQYF.

This chain links TRBV29-1 with TRBJ1-1; D is ambiguous. V lost 6 bases and J lost 5, with 16 bases in between. This CDR3 contains 13 residues. CDR1 and CDR2 (germline): SQVTM, ANQGSEA. The CDR3 loop is CSVGLSGGTEAFF. DNA of the CDR3: TGCAGCGTGGGTTTAAGCGGCGGGACTGAAGCTTTCTTT.

The chain recombines TRBV20-1 with TRBJ1-1; a possible D gene is TRBD1 (6 bases). V was trimmed by 4 bases and J by 0 bases, leaving 9 bases between them. CDR1 and CDR2 (germline): DFQATT, SNEGSKA (reference sequence). The CDR3 spans 13 residues. The CDR3 sequence is CSATRDMNTEAFF. The CDR3 DNA follows: TGCAGTGCTACCAGGGACATGAACACTGAAGCTTTCTTT.

This clonotype is deemed medium-sized. The CDR3, as DNA: TGTGCCAGCAGCCGAACGGGGGGGGATGGCTACACCTTC. This encodes CASSRTGGDGYTF. The J gene is TRBJ1-2, the V gene TRBV9, with a possible D match to TRBD1 (5 bases). Per germline, CDR1 SGDLS and CDR2 YYNGEE. V was shortened by 4 bases and J by 6 bases, with 13 bases between the two germline ends. The CDR3 length is 13 residues.

A remark on this clonotype: The conserved closing phenylalanine or tryptophan is absent in this CDR3, likely reflecting a read error. No DNA is shown, since the ends of the CDR3 on it are uncertain; the CDR3 is the one TCRdb lists. The chain carries TRBV7-9 and TRBJ1-4. The CDR3 totals 14 residues, both ends included. CDR1 is SEHNR, CDR2 FQNEAQ, per germline (reference sequence). This CDR3 is CASSSTTQLVSSSA.

This rearrangement joins TRBV11-2 to TRBJ2-3; D is undetermined. Trimming took off 5 bases at V and 6 bases at J, with 15 bases between the two ends. This CDR3 is built from 14 residues. The germline V gene encodes CDR1 SGHAT and CDR2 FQNNGV. Here the CDR3 reads CASSPVLVSDTQYF. The CDR3 coding sequence is TGTGCCAGCAGCCCCGTCTTGGTCTCGGATACGCAGTATTTT. Together with reference TRBV11-2 and TRBJ2-3, the CDR3 gives the full variable domain: EAGVAQSPRYKIIEKRQSVAFWCNPISGHATLYWYQQILGQGPKLLIQFQNNGVVDDSQLPKDRFSAERLKGVDSTLKIQPAKLEDSAVYLCASSPVLVSDTQYFGPGTRLTVL.

This clonotype came up many times. V is TRBV28 and J is TRBJ1-2; 8 bases are shared with TRBD1. The CDR3 is made up of 14 amino acids. Germline V gene lookup returns CDR1 MDHEN and CDR2 SYDVKM. V lost 7 bases and J lost 3; bases outside the gene matches: 7. This CDR3 is CASNRQGQDYGYTF. The CDR3 coding sequence is TGTGCCAGCAATCGACAGGGGCAGGACTATGGCTACACCTTC.

This chain links TRBV29-1 with TRBJ1-1; the D is unclear. The CDR3 extends over 12 amino acids. The germline V and J ends were trimmed by 0 bases and 3 bases, with 5 bases remaining between them. The germline CDR1 and CDR2 sequences are SQVTM and ANQGSEA. CDR3 DNA: TGCAGCGTTGAAGACAGTTACACTGAAGCTTTCTTT. Protein sequence: CSVEDSYTEAFF.

The rearrangement uses TRBV7-2 and TRBJ2-7; the D gene is possibly TRBD2 (5 bases). CDR1 SGHTA and CDR2 FQGNSA come from the germline V gene. CDR3 size: 17 residues. Trimming pared 2 bases from V and 0 bases from J, leaving 17 bases between. This chain's CDR3 is CASSLTADGERSYEQYF. The CDR3 region has the DNA TGTGCCAGCAGCTTAACGGCCGACGGGGAGCGCTCCTACGAGCAGTACTTC. The variable domain in full, with the rest retrieved from reference TRBV7-2 and TRBJ2-7, is GAGVSQSPSNKVTEKGKDVELRCDPISGHTALYWYRQSLGQGLEFLIYFQGNSAPDKSGLPSDRFSAERTGGSVSTLTIQRTQQEDSAVYLCASSLTADGERSYEQYFGPGTRLTVT.

This clonotype is labeled medium-sized. This sequence joins TRBV9 and TRBJ2-2; a weak D match, TRBD2 (6 bases). CDR1 and CDR2 (germline): SGDLS, YYNGEE. This CDR3 comprises 13 residues. V was pared by 2 bases and J by 6 bases, with 8 bases between. As DNA, the CDR3 is TGTGCCAGCAGCGTTCGGGAGCCCGGGGAGCTGTTTTTT. It yields the protein CASSVREPGELFF.

This clonotype turned up a few times. The chain has TRBV20-1 and TRBJ2-4, with D hard to call. CDR3 length: 11 amino acids. Trimming left V 3 bases short and J 9 bases short, with 9 bases between. Germline V lookup: CDR1 DFQATT, CDR2 SNEGSKA (reference sequence). CDR3 bases: TGCAGTGCTAGTGGCAATCGCATTCAGTACTTC. Amino acids: CSASGNRIQYF.

This clonotype is labeled as medium-sized. This sequence joins TRBV9 and TRBJ2-1, with D perhaps TRBD1 (6 bases). The germline V gene encodes CDR1 SGDLS and CDR2 YYNGEE. The CDR3 extends over 15 amino acids. V was trimmed by 4 bases and J by 0 bases, leaving 11 bases between them. The CDR3 bases are TGTGCCAGCAGCACCCGGGACACCTCCTACAATGAGCAGTTCTTC. Its protein product is CASSTRDTSYNEQFF.

This sequence joins TRBV7-9 and TRBJ1-1, with D possibly being TRBD1 (6 bases). Germline V CDR1 and CDR2: SEHNR, FQNEAQ (reference sequence). This CDR3 comprises 15 residues. The V end was cut by 5 bases, the J end by 3 bases, with 16 bases between. This CDR3 is CASSLQGRRDTEAFF. The CDR3 coding sequence is TGTGCCAGCAGCCTACAGGGCCGGCGGGACACTGAAGCTTTCTTT.

By its share, this clonotype is medium-sized (0.01 to 0.1%). The rearrangement joins TRBV15 to TRBJ2-1, with D possibly called TRBD1 or TRBD2 (5 bases each). V was trimmed by 6 bases and J by 8 bases, leaving 17 bases between them. The CDR3 is 14 amino acids. Germline-derived CDR1 and CDR2 are LNHNV and YYDKDF (reference sequence). The CDR3 spells CATRSGQWGDEQFF. CDR3 nucleotide sequence: TGTGCCACCAGATCGGGGCAGTGGGGCGATGAGCAGTTCTTC.

This clonotype came up many times. Germline and junction disagree at one end, which may indicate a read error. For the CDR3, the DNA is TGTGCCAGTAGAGGCAGGGGTCGGGGTGAAAAACTGTGTTTT. It specifies CASRGRGRGEKLCF. V gene TRBV19 combines with J gene TRBJ1-4; the D gene is possibly TRBD1 (6 bases). Germline V lookup: CDR1 LNHDA, CDR2 SQIVND (reference sequence). This CDR3 has 14 residues.

The V gene is TRBV19, the J gene TRBJ2-1; 8 bases align to TRBD1. The CDR3 consists of 19 residues. Germline V gives CDR1 LNHDA, CDR2 SQIVND (reference sequence). J was trimmed by 0 bases and V by 6 bases; bases with no gene match: 16. The CDR3 DNA reads as TGTGCCAGTAGATTGACAGGGGTCACGTCCCAATACTCCTACAATGAGCAGTTCTTC. Translating it yields CASRLTGVTSQYSYNEQFF.

V usage is TRBV2 and J usage is TRBJ2-5; 9 bases are a match to TRBD2. There are 15 residues in the CDR3. Per germline, CDR1 SNHLY and CDR2 FYNNEI. J lost 5 bases, V lost 11 bases, and 15 bases had no gene match. The chain's CDR3 is CALSSGSGSGETQYF. CDR3 coding DNA: TGTGCCTTAAGCAGTGGTAGCGGGAGTGGCGAGACCCAGTACTTC.

This clonotype ranks as medium-sized. The chain is built from TRBV20-1 and TRBJ2-7; TRBD2 agrees at 7 bases. The CDR3 loop spans 14 amino acids. V lost 0 bases, J lost 6 bases, and 8 bases stayed unmatched. Per the germline V gene, CDR1 is DFQATT and CDR2 is SNEGSKA (reference sequence). The CDR3 is CSARDGGRAPEQYF. Written as DNA, the CDR3 is TGCAGTGCTAGAGATGGGGGGAGGGCCCCCGAGCAGTACTTC.

The chain recombines TRBV20-1 with TRBJ2-5, with D uncertain. V lost 1 base and J 5 bases, leaving 20 bases between the germline ends. This CDR3 has 16 residues. Germline-derived CDR1 and CDR2 are DFQATT and SNEGSKA (reference sequence). The CDR3 region has the DNA TGCAGTGCTAGAGTGGAACTACCCAACGTCCGGGAGACCCAGTACTTC. Translated: CSARVELPNVRETQYF.

This clonotype has only one observation. This chain joins TRBV6-4 and TRBJ2-7; the match to TRBD2 covers 8 bases. The CDR3 consists of 15 residues. The junction had 4 bases not matched to a gene; V was cut back by 3 bases and J by 0 bases. CDR1 is MRHNA, CDR2 SNTAGT, per germline. The CDR3 DNA is TGTGCCAGCAGTGAAGGTAGCGGGGACTCCTACGAGCAGTACTTC. Its translation: CASSEGSGDSYEQYF.

The J gene is TRBJ2-1, the V gene TRBV5-1; 9 bases line up with TRBD2. In germline, CDR1 is SGHRS, CDR2 YFSETQ. There are 15 residues in the CDR3. The V segment lost 4 bases and the J segment 2 bases; nucleotides outside the gene matches: 4. The CDR3 DNA reads TGCGCCAGCAGCCGTGTAGCGGGAGCCTACAATGAGCAGTTCTTC. This encodes CASSRVAGAYNEQFF.

The chain carries TRBV15 and TRBJ2-7; 11 bases line up with TRBD1. With 5 bases clipped from V and 3 bases from J, the junction kept 9 bases outside the gene matches. CDR1 is LNHNV, CDR2 YYDKDF, per germline (reference sequence). This CDR3 is 16 amino acids long. The CDR3 sequence: CATSVVLGTGGYEQYF. The CDR3 DNA reads as TGTGCCACCAGCGTTGTTCTGGGGACAGGGGGCTACGAGCAGTACTTC.

On this clonotype: This is likely a read error, given that the CDR3 carries no conserved phenylalanine or tryptophan at its end. V is TRBV19 and J is TRBJ2-3; 7 bases line up with TRBD2. There are 18 residues in the CDR3. In germline, CDR1 is LNHDA, CDR2 SQIVND (reference sequence). The junction had 16 bases not matched to a gene; V was cut back by 4 bases and J by 3 bases. The CDR3 here is CASSNQLEWEGRTDTQYY. DNA for the CDR3: TGTGCCAGTAGTAACCAGCTGGAATGGGAGGGGAGAACAGATACGCAGTATTAT.

With respect to this clonotype: The missing conserved phenylalanine or tryptophan at the end of this CDR3 makes a read error likely. The chain is built from TRBV27 and TRBJ1-2; D may be TRBD1 (6 bases). Germline V gene sequence: CDR1 MNHEY, CDR2 SMNVEV (reference sequence). Trimming left V 5 bases short and J 7 bases short, with 17 bases between. CDR3 size: 14 residues. Here the CDR3 reads CASSPKDSRGGYTL. The CDR3 DNA reads as TGTGCCAGCAGTCCTAAGGACAGCCGGGGTGGCTACACCCTC.

The table lists this clonotype with many counts. The chain uses TRBV27 and TRBJ2-3; D is possibly TRBD2 (5 bases). Looked up from germline, CDR1 is MNHEY and CDR2 is SMNVEV (reference sequence). V was trimmed by 0 bases and J by 3 bases, leaving 7 bases between them. The CDR3 consists of 14 residues. This CDR3 reads CASSLSRGTDTQYF. In nucleotides, the CDR3 is TGTGCCAGCAGTTTATCCCGGGGTACAGATACGCAGTATTTT.

This rearrangement joins TRBV12-3 or TRBV12-4 to TRBJ1-3, with D unresolved. V lost 0 bases, J lost 3 bases, and 12 bases lay in between. This CDR3 is built from 16 residues. The CDR3 sequence is CASSLAVHYSGNTIYF. The CDR3 DNA sequence: TGTGCCAGCAGTTTAGCGGTTCATTACAGTGGAAACACCATATATTTT.

Concerning this clonotype itself: A much larger clone lies one base from this, so it may be a read error. The gene calls are TRBV9 and TRBJ2-7, with TRBD1 identical over 10 bases. Trimming removed 4 bases from V and 4 bases from J; junction bases left unmatched: 8. Germline CDR1 SGDLS, CDR2 YYNGEE. CDR3 length equals 15 residues. The CDR3 sequence: CASSPRQGAAYEQYF. In DNA form, the CDR3 reads TGTGCCAGCAGCCCCCGACAGGGGGCTGCGTACGAGCAGTACTTC.

This chain links TRBV7-9 with TRBJ2-7, with 11 bases identical to TRBD2. J gave up 0 bases and V 0 bases, and 16 bases lay outside the gene matches. CDR3 size: 21 residues. Looked up from germline, CDR1 is SEHNR and CDR2 is FQNEAQ (reference sequence). DNA of the CDR3: TGTGCCAGCAGCTTAGCGGGAGGTTGGGAGACTAGCGGGACCCGCTCCTACGAGCAGTACTTC. It is translated as CASSLAGGWETSGTRSYEQYF.

As concerns this clonotype: The missing conserved phenylalanine or tryptophan at the end of this CDR3 makes a read error likely. The chain employs TRBV5-5 and TRBJ1-2, with 11 positions matching TRBD1. This CDR3 has 14 residues. The germline CDR1 and CDR2 sequences are SGHKS and YYEKEE (reference sequence). The CDR3 is CASSWTGGDYAYTS. In DNA, the CDR3 is TGTGCCAGCAGCTGGACAGGGGGCGACTATGCCTACACCTCC.

This rearrangement joins TRBV9 to TRBJ2-7; 9 nucleotides match TRBD1. The CDR3 length is 15 residues. Germline trimming cut 3 bases from V and 4 bases from J; bases unmatched to any gene: 8. Germline CDR1 reads SGDLS; CDR2 reads YYNGEE. The CDR3 is CASSAQGASEYEQYF. DNA for the CDR3: TGTGCCAGCAGCGCACAGGGGGCTAGTGAGTACGAGCAGTACTTC.